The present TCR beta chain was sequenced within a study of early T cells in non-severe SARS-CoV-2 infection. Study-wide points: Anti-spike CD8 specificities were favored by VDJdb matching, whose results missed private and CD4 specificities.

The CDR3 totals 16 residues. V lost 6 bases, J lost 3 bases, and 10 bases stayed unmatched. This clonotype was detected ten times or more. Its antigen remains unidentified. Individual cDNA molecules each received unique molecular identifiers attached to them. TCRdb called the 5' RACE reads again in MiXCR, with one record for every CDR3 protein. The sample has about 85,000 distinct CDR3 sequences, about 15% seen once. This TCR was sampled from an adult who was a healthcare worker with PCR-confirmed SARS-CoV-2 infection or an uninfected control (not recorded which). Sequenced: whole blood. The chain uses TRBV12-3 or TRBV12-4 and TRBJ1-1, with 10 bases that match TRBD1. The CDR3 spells CASSWDRGWGDTEAFF. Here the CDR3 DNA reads TGTGCCAGCAGCTGGGACAGGGGTTGGGGGGACACTGAAGCTTTCTTT.